A selection of T cell receptor beta chains follows, all from one sample in a study of CD8+ T cells in alopecia areata. Clones were read by immunoSEQ multiplex PCR, and TCRdb kept only the in-frame ones, dropping some. The sample has about 200,000 clones, more than 50% seen once. The sample taken for sequencing was CD8+ T cells sorted from blood. The receptors shown here come from a human donor in good health. Both conserved end residues are part of each CDR3. D genes are given only for firm matches. The size entry is marked missing in some rows and otherwise reads once, few, many or a size class.

clone_size: NA
j_call: TRBJ2-1
d_call: NA
v_call: TRBV25-1
cdr3_aa: CASRGAVYNEQFF
cdr3_nt: TGTGCCAGCAGGGGGGCCGTCTACAATGAGCAGTTCTTC

clone_size: NA
j_call: TRBJ2-1
d_call: NA
v_call: TRBV29-1
cdr3_aa: CSHLGSARYNEQFF
cdr3_nt: TGCAGCCACCTGGGGTCAGCTAGGTACAATGAGCAGTTCTTC

clone_size: NA
j_call: TRBJ2-1
d_call: TRBD1
v_call: TRBV28
cdr3_aa: CASFGTAAREQFF
cdr3_nt: TGTGCCAGCTTCGGGACAGCAGCCAGGGAGCAGTTCTTC

clone_size: once
j_call: TRBJ2-7
d_call: NA
v_call: TRBV27
cdr3_aa: CASSLWQGKMGEQYF
cdr3_nt: TGTGCCAGCAGTTTATGGCAGGGGAAAATGGGCGAGCAGTACTTC

clone_size: NA
j_call: TRBJ1-1
d_call: TRBD1
v_call: TRBV27
cdr3_aa: CASSPDRGDNTEAFF
cdr3_nt: TGTGCCAGCAGTCCGGACAGGGGCGACAACACTGAAGCTTTCTTT

clone_size: NA
j_call: TRBJ2-3
d_call: NA
v_call: TRBV6-1
cdr3_aa: CASSEWRTDTQYF
cdr3_nt: TGTGCCAGCAGTGAATGGAGGACAGATACGCAGTATTTT

clone_size: NA
j_call: TRBJ1-5
d_call: TRBD1
v_call: TRBV4-1
cdr3_aa: CASSTAGGDPHF
cdr3_nt: TGCGCCAGCAGCACGGCAGGGGGCGATCCCCATTTT

clone_size: NA
j_call: TRBJ2-5
d_call: NA
v_call: TRBV9
cdr3_aa: CASSGKGLAETQYF
cdr3_nt: TGTGCCAGCAGCGGGAAGGGGCTGGCAGAGACCCAGTACTTC

clone_size: NA
j_call: TRBJ1-2
d_call: NA
v_call: TRBV30
cdr3_aa: CAWSPQGYGYTF
cdr3_nt: TGTGCCTGGAGCCCTCAGGGATATGGCTACACCTTC

clone_size: NA
j_call: TRBJ2-1
d_call: TRBD2
v_call: TRBV4-1
cdr3_aa: CASSQDPKRGPYNEQFF
cdr3_nt: TGCGCCAGCAGCCAAGACCCTAAGCGGGGGCCTTACAATGAGCAGTTCTTC

clone_size: NA
j_call: TRBJ2-1
d_call: NA
v_call: TRBV6-6
cdr3_aa: CASRERVLYNEQFF
cdr3_nt: TGTGCCAGCAGAGAACGTGTTTTGTACAATGAGCAGTTCTTC

clone_size: NA
j_call: TRBJ1-2
d_call: TRBD1
v_call: TRBV27
cdr3_aa: CASSLSGRGNYGYTF
cdr3_nt: TGTGCCAGCAGTTTATCAGGCAGGGGGAACTATGGCTACACCTTC

clone_size: NA
j_call: TRBJ1-3
d_call: NA
v_call: TRBV30
cdr3_aa: CAWSRDGSGNTIYF
cdr3_nt: TGTGCCTGGAGTCGTGACGGGTCCGGAAACACCATATATTTT

clone_size: NA
j_call: TRBJ1-6
d_call: NA
v_call: TRBV6-6
cdr3_aa: CASASGNSGNSPLHF
cdr3_nt: TGTGCCTCAGCAAGCGGTAACAGCGGGAATTCACCCCTCCACTTT

clone_size: NA
j_call: TRBJ2-7
d_call: NA
v_call: TRBV2
cdr3_aa: CASSPLDEQYF
cdr3_nt: TGTGCCAGCAGTCCCTTGGACGAGCAGTACTTC

clone_size: NA
j_call: TRBJ2-5
d_call: TRBD1
v_call: TRBV9
cdr3_aa: CASSVAGQGVETQYF
cdr3_nt: TGTGCCAGCAGCGTAGCAGGGCAGGGGGTCGAGACCCAGTACTTC

clone_size: few
j_call: TRBJ1-1
d_call: NA
v_call: TRBV4-1
cdr3_aa: CASSQEIGGNTEAFF
cdr3_nt: TGCGCCAGCAGCCAAGAAATAGGTGGGAACACTGAAGCTTTCTTT

clone_size: NA
j_call: TRBJ1-1
d_call: NA
v_call: TRBV5-1
cdr3_aa: CASSLGAGVDTEAFF
cdr3_nt: TGCGCCAGCAGCTTGGGGGCAGGGGTTGACACTGAAGCTTTCTTT

clone_size: NA
j_call: TRBJ2-5
d_call: NA
v_call: TRBV5-1
cdr3_aa: CASSPYRVQETQYF
cdr3_nt: TGCGCCAGCAGCCCGTACAGGGTTCAAGAGACCCAGTACTTC

clone_size: once
j_call: TRBJ2-2
d_call: TRBD1
v_call: TRBV25-1
cdr3_aa: CASSTGETGELFF
cdr3_nt: TGTGCCAGCTCAACAGGGGAGACCGGGGAGCTGTTTTTT

clone_size: once
j_call: TRBJ2-7
d_call: TRBD2
v_call: TRBV5-1
cdr3_aa: CASSLAPGGGTMIREQYF
cdr3_nt: TGCGCCAGCAGCTTGGCCCCGGGGGGAGGGACTATGATCCGCGAGCAGTACTTC

clone_size: NA
j_call: TRBJ1-4
d_call: NA
v_call: TRBV9
cdr3_aa: CASSVQGGREKLFF
cdr3_nt: TGTGCCAGCAGCGTCCAGGGAGGAAGGGAAAAACTGTTTTTT

clone_size: NA
j_call: TRBJ2-7
d_call: NA
v_call: TRBV9
cdr3_aa: CASSVAPWEHEQYF
cdr3_nt: TGTGCCAGCAGCGTAGCCCCATGGGAACACGAGCAGTACTTC

clone_size: NA
j_call: TRBJ2-6
d_call: NA
v_call: TRBV29-1
cdr3_aa: CSVEDRDGGANVLTF
cdr3_nt: TGCAGCGTTGAAGATAGGGACGGTGGGGCCAACGTCCTGACTTTC

clone_size: NA
j_call: TRBJ1-3
d_call: TRBD1
v_call: TRBV2
cdr3_aa: CASSEGTGARNTIYF
cdr3_nt: TGTGCCAGCAGCGAAGGGACAGGGGCGAGGAACACCATATATTTT

clone_size: NA
j_call: TRBJ2-5
d_call: TRBD2
v_call: TRBV7-9
cdr3_aa: CASSLTGGETQYF
cdr3_nt: TGTGCCAGCAGCTTAACGGGAGGGGAGACCCAGTACTTC

clone_size: NA
j_call: TRBJ2-1
d_call: NA
v_call: TRBV4-1
cdr3_aa: CASSKRVGGSYNEQFF
cdr3_nt: TGCGCCAGCAGCAAGCGCGTGGGCGGCTCCTACAATGAGCAGTTCTTC

clone_size: few
j_call: TRBJ2-7
d_call: NA
v_call: TRBV7-9
cdr3_aa: CASSFGFDSDEQYF
cdr3_nt: TGTGCCAGCAGCTTCGGGTTCGATTCCGACGAGCAGTACTTC

clone_size: NA
j_call: TRBJ1-5
d_call: NA
v_call: TRBV7-9
cdr3_aa: CASSLAGGGLQPQHF
cdr3_nt: TGTGCCAGCAGCTTAGCGGGGGGCGGGCTCCAGCCCCAGCATTTT

clone_size: NA
j_call: TRBJ2-7
d_call: NA
v_call: TRBV30
cdr3_aa: CAWGWTYRSYEQYF
cdr3_nt: TGTGCCTGGGGTTGGACTTACCGCTCCTACGAGCAGTACTTC

clone_size: few
j_call: TRBJ2-7
d_call: NA
v_call: TRBV10-3
cdr3_aa: CAISVSVGNEQYF
cdr3_nt: TGTGCCATCAGTGTATCAGTGGGAAACGAGCAGTACTTC

clone_size: once
j_call: TRBJ1-1
d_call: NA
v_call: TRBV4-1
cdr3_aa: CASSQDRIQSTEAFF
cdr3_nt: TGCGCCAGCAGCCAAGATAGGATTCAGTCCACTGAAGCTTTCTTT

clone_size: few
j_call: TRBJ2-3
d_call: TRBD2
v_call: TRBV6-1
cdr3_aa: CASSEGAGSTDTQYF
cdr3_nt: TGTGCCAGCAGTGAAGGAGCGGGGAGCACAGATACGCAGTATTTT

clone_size: NA
j_call: TRBJ2-7
d_call: TRBD1
v_call: TRBV9
cdr3_aa: CASSVGQGASEQYF
cdr3_nt: TGTGCCAGCAGCGTAGGGCAGGGGGCCTCCGAGCAGTACTTC

clone_size: few
j_call: TRBJ2-2
d_call: NA
v_call: TRBV7-9
cdr3_aa: CASSPGTSHTGELFF
cdr3_nt: TGTGCCAGCAGCCCCGGGACTTCCCACACCGGGGAGCTGTTTTTT

clone_size: NA
j_call: TRBJ2-2
d_call: TRBD2
v_call: TRBV9
cdr3_aa: CASSGAGAGNTGELFF
cdr3_nt: TGTGCCAGCAGCGGAGCGGGGGCGGGGAACACCGGGGAGCTGTTTTTT

clone_size: NA
j_call: TRBJ1-1
d_call: NA
v_call: TRBV27
cdr3_aa: CASSWGPNTEAFF
cdr3_nt: TGTGCCAGCAGTTGGGGGCCAAACACTGAAGCTTTCTTT

clone_size: few
j_call: TRBJ1-1
d_call: NA
v_call: TRBV10-3
cdr3_aa: CAISGGETEAFF
cdr3_nt: TGTGCCATCAGTGGAGGGGAAACTGAAGCTTTCTTT

clone_size: NA
j_call: TRBJ1-2
d_call: NA
v_call: TRBV7-9
cdr3_aa: CASSSGTNYGYTF
cdr3_nt: TGTGCCAGCAGTTCCGGGACCAACTATGGCTACACCTTC

clone_size: NA
j_call: TRBJ2-5
d_call: NA
v_call: TRBV28
cdr3_aa: CASSLPGRYQETQYF
cdr3_nt: TGTGCCAGCAGCTTACCAGGACGGTACCAAGAGACCCAGTACTTC

clone_size: few
j_call: TRBJ2-2
d_call: TRBD2
v_call: TRBV29-1
cdr3_aa: CSVPRGGATGELFF
cdr3_nt: TGCAGCGTTCCCCGGGGGGGGGCCACCGGGGAGCTGTTTTTT

clone_size: few
j_call: TRBJ2-7
d_call: NA
v_call: TRBV7-9
cdr3_aa: CASSPDSFAPYEQYF
cdr3_nt: TGTGCCAGCAGCCCGGACAGCTTTGCTCCCTACGAGCAGTACTTC

clone_size: few
j_call: TRBJ2-1
d_call: NA
v_call: TRBV9
cdr3_aa: CASSVATWDEQFF
cdr3_nt: TGTGCCAGCAGCGTAGCTACGTGGGATGAGCAGTTCTTC

clone_size: NA
j_call: TRBJ1-2
d_call: NA
v_call: TRBV11-2
cdr3_aa: CASSLGALPNYGYTF
cdr3_nt: TGTGCCAGCAGCTTGGGGGCACTTCCTAACTATGGCTACACCTTC

clone_size: few
j_call: TRBJ1-2
d_call: NA
v_call: TRBV14
cdr3_aa: CASSPTSTSSGYTF
cdr3_nt: TGTGCCAGCAGTCCGACTTCGACGTCCTCCGGCTACACCTTC

clone_size: NA
j_call: TRBJ2-7
d_call: NA
v_call: TRBV6-1
cdr3_aa: CASSLGEGSYEQYF
cdr3_nt: TGTGCCAGCAGTTTAGGCGAAGGTTCCTACGAGCAGTACTTC

clone_size: NA
j_call: TRBJ2-7
d_call: TRBD1
v_call: TRBV6-5
cdr3_aa: CASSPTGQGTYEQYF
cdr3_nt: TGTGCCAGCAGCCCGACGGGACAGGGAACCTACGAGCAGTACTTC

clone_size: few
j_call: TRBJ2-3
d_call: NA
v_call: TRBV7-2
cdr3_aa: CASSLGTRVATDTQYF
cdr3_nt: TGTGCCAGCAGCTTAGGGACCAGAGTGGCGACAGATACGCAGTATTTT

clone_size: few
j_call: TRBJ2-2
d_call: NA
v_call: TRBV4-2
cdr3_aa: CASSHNTGELFF
cdr3_nt: TGTGCCAGCAGCCATAACACCGGGGAGCTGTTTTTT

clone_size: NA
j_call: TRBJ1-2
d_call: NA
v_call: TRBV23-1
cdr3_aa: CASSWTLLYGYTF
cdr3_nt: TGCGCCAGCAGCTGGACACTCCTCTATGGCTACACCTTC

clone_size: NA
j_call: TRBJ1-1
d_call: TRBD1
v_call: TRBV5-4
cdr3_aa: CASSFPGQGSAFF
cdr3_nt: TGTGCCAGCAGCTTCCCGGGACAGGGGTCAGCTTTCTTT

clone_size: NA
j_call: TRBJ2-2
d_call: NA
v_call: TRBV6-6
cdr3_aa: CASRALDLSTGELFF
cdr3_nt: TGTGCCAGCAGAGCCCTTGACCTCAGTACCGGGGAGCTGTTTTTT